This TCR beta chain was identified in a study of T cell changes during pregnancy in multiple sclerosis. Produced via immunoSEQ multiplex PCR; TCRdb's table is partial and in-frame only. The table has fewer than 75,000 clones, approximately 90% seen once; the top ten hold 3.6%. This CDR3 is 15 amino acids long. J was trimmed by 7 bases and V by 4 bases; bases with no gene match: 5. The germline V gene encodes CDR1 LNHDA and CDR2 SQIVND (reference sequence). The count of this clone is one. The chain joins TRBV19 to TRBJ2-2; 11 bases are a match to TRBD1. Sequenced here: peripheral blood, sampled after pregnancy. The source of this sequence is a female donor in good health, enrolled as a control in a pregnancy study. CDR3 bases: TGTGCCAGTAGTAGTTCCGGGACAGGGGGCGGGGAGCTGTTTTTT. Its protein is CASSSSGTGGGELFF. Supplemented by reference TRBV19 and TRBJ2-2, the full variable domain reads DGGITQSPKYLFRKEGQNVTLSCEQNLNHDAMYWYRQDPGQGLRLIYYSQIVNDFQKGDIAEGYSVSREKKESFPLTVTSAQKNPTAFYLCASSSSGTGGGELFFGEGSRLTVL.